What follows is one T cell receptor beta chain and its context. What it recognizes is unknown. This specimen comes from a study of T cells in Graves' hyperthyroidism and ophthalmopathy. Study-level results: Most clonotypes expanded in thyroid above 0.001 were likewise present in blood.

Amplification targeted TCR beta CDR3 regions from RNA transcripts. Researchers ran a first-round RT-PCR on the TCR CDR3 using the HTBI primer set. TCRdb processed the multiplex PCR reads anew with MiXCR; each CDR3 protein has one entry. The sample includes about 720,000 distinct CDR3 sequences, approximately 19% of them seen just once. Hyperthyroidism in the patients, aged 18 to 65, was newly diagnosed and under 2 months in duration. Clinical symptoms, serum thyroxine and TRAb, thyroid ultrasound and orbital computed tomography were used for the diagnoses. The CDR3 is made up of 15 amino acids. The V gene lost 4 bases and the J gene lost 1 base, with 14 bases spanning the gap. Germline values: CDR1 SGDLS, CDR2 YYNGEE.

The sequence came from a woman in her forties or fifties with Graves' hyperthyroidism that later progressed to Graves' ophthalmopathy. Sequencing was performed on blood. The chain links TRBV9 to TRBJ1-1; D is undetermined. CDR3 nucleotide sequence: TGTGCCAGCAGCCCCCGCGGTCAGTCGAACACTGAAGCTTTCTTT. Protein: CASSPRGQSNTEAFF.